This paragraph covers one T cell receptor (beta chain) sequence. Amplification of TCR beta CDR3 regions was performed using RNA transcripts as template. The HTBI set primed first-round TCR CDR3 RT-PCR. TCRdb re-called the multiplex PCR reads with MiXCR, one entry per CDR3 protein. The sample carries some 600,000 distinct CDR3 sequences, around 14% recorded once. The data stem from a study of T cells in Graves' hyperthyroidism and ophthalmopathy. The sequenced sample consisted of blood. The TCR sequence derives from a woman under 40 with Graves' hyperthyroidism that later progressed to Graves' ophthalmopathy.

CDR3: CASSTRDRGLAGGNEQYF. DNA for the CDR3: TGTGCCAGCAGCACCCGGGACAGGGGACTAGCGGGAGGGAACGAGCAGTACTTC. The rearrangement uses TRBV9 and TRBJ2-7, with 16 bases lining up with TRBD2. Germline CDR1 is SGDLS and CDR2 is YYNGEE. V trimming: 4 bases; J trimming: 5 bases; junction bases outside the gene matches: 12. CDR3 length equals 18 residues.